A selection of T cell receptor beta chains follows, all from one sample in a study of blood T cell repertoires in COVID-19. The method was immunoSEQ multiplex PCR; TCRdb's version includes in-frame clones alone and lacks a portion of them. This sample has some 70,000 clones; about four fifths occur once, and the top ten carry about an eighth. The specimen was peripheral blood. The receptors come from a man in his forties or fifties with COVID-19, enrolled during active disease. CDR3s include the opening cysteine and the closing phenylalanine or tryptophan. The order of the fields is clone size, J gene, D gene, V gene, CDR3 protein, CDR3 DNA. The D gene is left open where the match is weak. For some rows the clone size is stated as once, few or many, or as a class when expanded; others skip it.

>-|TRBJ2-5|-|TRBV13
CASSLLEGQETQYF
TGTGCCAGCAGCTTACTGGAGGGCCAAGAGACCCAGTACTTC
>-|TRBJ2-2|TRBD2|TRBV4-1
CASSQDASGGAWGTGELFF
TGCGCCAGCAGCCAAGACGCTAGCGGGGGGGCGTGGGGCACCGGGGAGCTGTTTTTT
>-|TRBJ1-2|TRBD1|TRBV19
CASSIAETGSSNYGYTF
TGTGCCAGTAGTATAGCGGAGACAGGGAGCTCTAACTATGGCTACACCTTC
>-|TRBJ2-1|TRBD2|TRBV6-5
CASSLAGDNEQFF
TGTGCCAGCAGCCTAGCGGGGGACAATGAGCAGTTCTTC
>-|TRBJ2-5|-|TRBV18
CASSPPVSGGETQYF
TGTGCCAGCTCACCACCTGTGTCAGGAGGGGAGACCCAGTACTTC
>-|TRBJ2-2|TRBD2|TRBV10-3
CARAGDSGELFF
TGTGCCAGGGCGGGGGATTCCGGGGAGCTGTTTTTT
>-|TRBJ2-2|-|TRBV30
CALATGELFF
TGTGCCTTAGCTACCGGGGAGCTGTTTTTT
>once|TRBJ1-2|TRBD1|TRBV6-5
CASSNQGALRGYTF
TGTGCCAGCAGTAACCAGGGGGCACTTCGGGGCTACACCTTC
>-|TRBJ1-2|-|TRBV5-1
CASSLDTNYGYTF
TGCGCCAGCAGCTTGGACACCAACTATGGCTACACCTTC
>-|TRBJ1-6|-|TRBV11-2
CASSPTTTGFDNSPLHF
TGTGCCAGCAGCCCCACTACGACAGGTTTCGATAATTCACCCCTCCACTTT
>-|TRBJ1-2|TRBD1|TRBV29-1
CSVEGSGQGVGGYTF
TGCAGCGTTGAGGGGTCGGGACAGGGGGTTGGTGGCTACACCTTC
>-|TRBJ1-6|-|TRBV7-9
CASSLGQVNSPLHF
TGTGCCAGCAGCTTAGGACAGGTTAATTCACCCCTCCACTTT
>-|TRBJ1-4|-|TRBV4-2
CASSLGLGSGSGTNEKLFF
TGTGCCAGCAGCCTCGGACTGGGATCAGGGAGCGGGACTAATGAAAAACTGTTTTTT
>-|TRBJ2-7|TRBD2|TRBV3-1/TRBV3-2
CASSSLAGNYEQYF
TGTGCCAGCAGCTCACTAGCGGGGAACTACGAGCAGTACTTC
>-|TRBJ1-5|TRBD1|TRBV19
CASSAWDRSSNQPQHF
TGTGCCAGTAGTGCCTGGGACAGGAGTAGCAATCAGCCCCAGCATTTT
>few|TRBJ2-3|-|TRBV10-3
CASVATTGSTDTQYF
TGTGCCAGCGTTGCGACTACGGGAAGCACAGATACGCAGTATTTT
>-|TRBJ1-1|-|TRBV6-5
CASSYSLLNTEAFF
TGTGCCAGCAGCTACAGCCTGCTGAACACTGAAGCTTTCTTT
>-|TRBJ2-7|-|TRBV7-8
CASSLASGSGEQYF
TGTGCCAGCAGCTTAGCCTCGGGGTCGGGCGAGCAGTACTTC
>-|TRBJ1-2|-|TRBV5-1
CASSLNFLSGASGYTF
TGCGCCAGCAGCTTGAATTTTCTATCAGGCGCCAGTGGCTACACCTTC
>once|TRBJ1-3|-|TRBV5-5
CASSFYSGNTIYF
TGTGCCAGCAGTTTTTACTCTGGAAACACCATATATTTT
>few|TRBJ1-2|-|TRBV24-1
CAHPGGYGYTF
TGTGCCCACCCGGGGGGCTATGGCTACACCTTC
>-|TRBJ1-2|-|TRBV10-2
CASSESGTAGGGYTF
TGCGCCAGCAGTGAGTCTGGGACGGCGGGGGGGGGCTACACCTTC
>-|TRBJ2-1|TRBD2|TRBV7-2
CASIRVAGAPGNEQFF
TGTGCCAGTATTCGGGTAGCGGGGGCCCCTGGGAATGAGCAGTTCTTC
>-|TRBJ1-1|-|TRBV12-3/TRBV12-4
CASSLIRSSEAFF
TGTGCCAGCAGTTTGATCAGATCCAGTGAAGCTTTCTTT
>once|TRBJ1-2|TRBD1|TRBV27
CASSSSMGTGGAYGYTF
TGTGCCAGCAGCTCGTCGATGGGGACAGGGGGCGCCTATGGCTACACCTTC
>-|TRBJ1-4|-|TRBV3-1/TRBV3-2
CASSQTLEKLFF
TGTGCCAGCAGCCAGACACTTGAAAAACTGTTTTTT
>-|TRBJ2-1|-|TRBV6-4
CASSDFGGPYNEQFF
TGTGCCAGCAGTGACTTCGGGGGGCCTTACAATGAGCAGTTCTTC